Listed here are 32 T cell receptor beta chains from one sample, sequenced in a study of blood T cell repertoires in COVID-19. Data came from immunoSEQ multiplex PCR; TCRdb stores just in-frame clones and leaves some out. Of under 350,000 clones listed, 89% are singletons. The material sequenced was PBMCs or T cells enriched from blood (not recorded which). Receptors were obtained from a woman between 40 and 55 years old who had recovered from COVID-19.

This clone was seen more than once but under ten times. V usage is TRBV7-2 and J usage is TRBJ1-6, with no clear D. CDR1 SGHTA and CDR2 FQGNSA come from the germline V gene. This CDR3 is 13 amino acids long. The V gene lost 2 bases and the J gene lost 7 bases, with 6 bases spanning the gap. The CDR3 reads CASSLSPNSPLHF. For the CDR3, the DNA is TGTGCCAGCAGCTTATCCCCAAATTCACCCCTCCACTTT.

This clone was counted between two and nine times. The chain uses TRBV29-1 and TRBJ2-1; 13 bases fit TRBD2. Germline loops: CDR1 SQVTM, CDR2 ANQGSEA. The CDR3 is 14 residues long. V shed 3 bases and J 7 bases; nucleotides not matched to a gene: 3. CDR3 residues: CSVEKGLAGNEQFF. Written as DNA, the CDR3 is TGCAGCGTTGAGAAGGGACTAGCGGGAAATGAGCAGTTCTTC.

The CDR3 loop is CASSPRTRDGYTF. The CDR3 DNA follows: TGTGCCAGTAGTCCCCGGACAAGGGATGGCTACACCTTC. This chain connects TRBV19 to TRBJ1-2, with D perhaps TRBD1 (5 bases). Trimming cost V 5 bases and J 6 bases, with 13 bases left between them. The CDR3 is 13 residues long. CDR1 and CDR2 (germline): LNHDA, SQIVND (reference sequence).

This clone was picked up a small number of times. The V and J genes are TRBV6-1 and TRBJ1-4; D gene ambiguous. CDR1 is MNHNS, CDR2 SASEGT, per germline. This CDR3 is built from 16 residues. Trimming left V 0 bases short and J 3 bases short, with 11 bases between. The DNA of the CDR3 is TGTGCCAGCAGTGAAGCTTTGGGCAGAGCTAATGAAAAACTGTTTTTT. As protein: CASSEALGRANEKLFF.

The rearrangement joins TRBV2 to TRBJ1-2; D unclear. Trimming removed 2 bases from V and 0 bases from J, with 7 bases in between. Germline lookup yields CDR1 SNHLY and CDR2 FYNNEI. The CDR3 length is 14 residues. CDR3 DNA: TGTGCCAGCAGTGAATTCCGGGCTAACTATGGCTACACCTTC. Translating gives CASSEFRANYGYTF.

This sequence joins TRBV12-3 or TRBV12-4 and TRBJ2-1; TRBD2 is a possible D gene (6 bases). The CDR3 runs 13 residues. The V gene lost 1 base and the J gene lost 15 bases, with 16 bases spanning the gap. The CDR3 coding sequence is TGTGCCAGCAGTTTAGGGGCTAGCGCAAAGCGGTTCTTC. Its protein product is CASSLGASAKRFF.

The chain carries TRBV7-2 and TRBJ2-7; 7 bases fit TRBD2. The J segment lost 6 bases and the V segment lost 1 base, leaving 9 bases of the junction unmatched. Germline CDR1 is SGHTA and CDR2 is FQGNSA. The CDR3 has 15 residues. Here the CDR3 DNA reads TGTGCCAGCAGCTTAGGTGGACTAGGGTCACGCGAGCAGTACTTC. Encoded protein: CASSLGGLGSREQYF. Together with reference TRBV7-2 and TRBJ2-7, the CDR3 gives the full variable domain: GAGVSQSPSNKVTEKGKDVELRCDPISGHTALYWYRQSLGQGLEFLIYFQGNSAPDKSGLPSDRFSAERTGGSVSTLTIQRTQQEDSAVYLCASSLGGLGSREQYFGPGTRLTVT.

The chain recombines TRBV9 with TRBJ1-1; the D is unclear. Germline-derived CDR1 and CDR2 are SGDLS and YYNGEE. This CDR3 contains 14 residues. Trimming took off 0 bases at V and 3 bases at J, with 9 bases between the two ends. The CDR3 DNA reads as TGTGCCAGCAGCGTAGGTGTGGCGGACACTGAAGCTTTCTTT. This translates into CASSVGVADTEAFF.

CDR3 sequence (DNA): TGTGCCAGTAGTATATCTAAGCTCGGGAACACTGAAGCTTTCTTT. Amino acid sequence: CASSISKLGNTEAFF. V and J are TRBV19 and TRBJ1-1; no reliable D call. This CDR3 has 15 residues. The V end lost 2 bases, the J end lost 1 base, and 11 bases lay between the germline ends. Germline-derived CDR1 and CDR2 are LNHDA and SQIVND (reference sequence).

V is TRBV15 and J is TRBJ1-1, with unresolved D. Per the germline V gene, CDR1 is LNHNV and CDR2 is YYDKDF (reference sequence). CDR3 size: 13 residues. The V end lost 1 base, the J end lost 6 bases, and 9 bases lay between the germline ends. DNA for the CDR3: TGTGCCACCAGCAGAGGGGATAGCGCTGAAGCTTTCTTT. It is translated as CATSRGDSAEAFF.

This clone showed up just once. The chain combines TRBV5-1 with TRBJ2-1, with 8 bases identical to TRBD1. CDR1 is SGHRS, CDR2 YFSETQ, per germline. V lost 4 bases to trimming and J lost 3 bases; unmatched junction nucleotides: 6. The CDR3 totals 15 residues. DNA of the CDR3: TGCGCCAGCAGCCCAGGGACAGGTGGCTACAATGAGCAGTTCTTC. Its protein product is CASSPGTGGYNEQFF.

This clone was picked up one time. The chain carries TRBV29-1 and TRBJ2-3; D is possibly TRBD2 (5 bases). Germline V gene lookup returns CDR1 SQVTM and CDR2 ANQGSEA. The germline V and J ends were trimmed by 5 bases and 4 bases, with 10 bases remaining between them. The CDR3 covers 12 residues. CDR3 sequence: CSVSEGADTQYF. The CDR3 DNA is TGCAGCGTTTCTGAGGGTGCAGATACGCAGTATTTT.

The genes are TRBV30 and TRBJ1-4; TRBD1 is a possible D gene (5 bases). The V gene's germline CDR1 is GTSNPN and CDR2 SVGIG (reference sequence). This CDR3 comprises 16 residues. V lost 2 bases and J lost 8, with 21 bases in between. CDR3 residues: CAWSRGRWGVREKLFF. The DNA for the CDR3 is TGTGCCTGGAGTCGTGGGAGGTGGGGGGTTCGAGAAAAACTGTTTTTT.

The chain employs TRBV5-5 and TRBJ2-3; 8 bases match TRBD1. The CDR3 is 17 amino acids. In germline, CDR1 is SGHKS, CDR2 YYEKEE (reference sequence). The junction had 11 bases not matched to a gene; V was cut back by 4 bases and J by 1 base. The CDR3 coding sequence is TGTGCCAGCAGCATTCCTACAGGGGGATCTGGCACAGATACGCAGTATTTT. Its protein product is CASSIPTGGSGTDTQYF.

The gene calls are TRBV19 and TRBJ2-3; 7 nucleotides match TRBD1. The CDR3 is 15 residues long. Trimming removed 9 bases from V and 2 bases from J; junction bases left unmatched: 11. Germline assignment: CDR1 LNHDA and CDR2 SQIVND (reference sequence). The CDR3 is CASTMTGYLTDTQYF. Here the CDR3 DNA reads TGTGCCAGCACAATGACAGGGTATCTCACAGATACGCAGTATTTT.

The J gene is TRBJ1-2, the V gene TRBV29-1; 7 bases map to TRBD1. CDR1 and CDR2 (germline): SQVTM, ANQGSEA. The CDR3 totals 14 residues. V shed 5 bases and J 4 bases; nucleotides not matched to a gene: 10. The CDR3 bases are TGCAGCGTTATACAGGGGAACGTCGGCTATGGCTACACCTTC. Amino acids: CSVIQGNVGYGYTF.

The V and J genes are TRBV2 and TRBJ2-7, with 7 bases identical to TRBD2. The V gene's germline CDR1 is SNHLY and CDR2 FYNNEI. The CDR3 sequence is 12 residues long. Trimming cost V 8 bases and J 4 bases; bases outside gene matches: 5. The CDR3, as DNA: TGTGCCAGCCGGGACTACCTATACGAGCAGTACTTC. As protein: CASRDYLYEQYF.

V gene TRBV5-8 combines with J gene TRBJ1-5; 8 bases are shared with TRBD1. Germline loops: CDR1 SGHTS, CDR2 YDEGEE. The CDR3 has 18 residues. With V trimmed by 7 bases and J by 7 bases, 22 bases remained unmatched. The CDR3 reads CASGSGQGIGILEQPQHF. In nucleotides, the CDR3 is TGTGCCAGCGGCAGTGGACAGGGCATCGGGATACTGGAACAGCCCCAGCATTTT. Variable domain in full (rest from reference TRBV5-8 and TRBJ1-5): EAGVTQSPTHLIKTRGQQATLRCSPISGHTSVYWYQQALGLGLQFLLWYDEGEERNRGNFPPRFSGRQFPNYSSELNVNALELEDSALYLCASGSGQGIGILEQPQHFGDGTRLSIL.

The rearrangement uses TRBV7-8 and TRBJ2-3; the D is unclear. In germline, CDR1 is SGHVS, CDR2 FQNEAQ. The germline V and J ends were trimmed by 4 bases and 2 bases, with 4 bases remaining between them. The CDR3 loop spans 12 amino acids. The CDR3 is CASSSYTDTQYF. CDR3 nucleotides: TGTGCCAGCAGCTCCTACACAGATACGCAGTATTTT.

The chain links TRBV19 to TRBJ1-2; 9 positions agree with TRBD1. The CDR3 totals 16 residues. Germline values: CDR1 LNHDA, CDR2 SQIVND (reference sequence). V was pared by 9 bases and J by 0 bases, with 11 bases of the junction left unmatched. The CDR3 nucleotides read TGTGCCAGCCGACGGACAGGGGAACTTTCTAACTATGGCTACACCTTC. Protein sequence: CASRRTGELSNYGYTF.

This chain connects TRBV5-1 to TRBJ2-5, with TRBD1 matching over 10 bases. Germline values: CDR1 SGHRS, CDR2 YFSETQ. The CDR3 length is 16 residues. Trimming at V came to 4 bases and at J to 3 bases, leaving 9 bases not matched to a gene. The CDR3 loop reads CASSTRSGTGEETQYF. CDR3 in DNA: TGCGCCAGCAGCACGAGATCCGGGACAGGGGAAGAGACCCAGTACTTC.

As regards this clone: The sample contains more than one DNA sequence encoding this CDR3. This sequence joins TRBV19 and TRBJ2-3, with 13 positions matching TRBD2. The CDR3 runs to 14 residues. CDR1 and CDR2 from the germline V gene are LNHDA and SQIVND (reference sequence). J gave up 3 bases and V 10 bases, and 4 bases lay outside the gene matches. CDR3 DNA: TGTGCCACTAGGACTAGCGGGAGTACAGATACGCAGTATTTT. As protein: CATRTSGSTDTQYF.

The chain combines TRBV7-8 with TRBJ1-5, with no clear D. The CDR3 totals 15 residues. Germline assignment: CDR1 SGHVS and CDR2 FQNEAQ. V dropped 2 bases and J dropped 5 bases, with 13 bases sitting between them. In DNA, the CDR3 is TGTGCCAGCAGCTTAAGTTGGGTTGCGGATCAGCCCCAGCATTTT. It translates to CASSLSWVADQPQHF.

V and J are TRBV4-1 and TRBJ2-5; tentatively, D is TRBD2 (8 bases). The CDR3 sequence is 21 residues long. CDR1 and CDR2 from the germline V gene are MGHRA and YSYEKL. V lost 0 bases and J lost 3, with 29 bases in between. The CDR3 DNA is TGCGCCAGCAGCCAAGACGCGGCTACTGGGCGGGACAGCGGGAGAAAAGAGACCCAGTACTTC. It codes for CASSQDAATGRDSGRKETQYF.

The V gene is TRBV30, the J gene TRBJ1-3; TRBD1 agrees at 9 bases. Germline V gene sequence: CDR1 GTSNPN, CDR2 SVGIG (reference sequence). The CDR3 runs 15 residues. The V gene end was trimmed by 7 bases and the J gene end by 4 bases; junction bases not matched to a gene: 11. In DNA form, the CDR3 reads TGTGCCTCCTCGACAGGGGGGTACCACGGAAACACCATATATTTT. Its protein is CASSTGGYHGNTIYF.

The chain carries TRBV5-1 and TRBJ1-4; no definite D call. The CDR3 consists of 14 residues. Germline assignment: CDR1 SGHRS and CDR2 YFSETQ. Trimming left V 3 bases short and J 5 bases short, with 11 bases between. CDR3 amino acids: CASSSLENNEKLFF. DNA for the CDR3: TGCGCCAGCAGCTCCCTTGAGAACAATGAAAAACTGTTTTTT.

This clone showed up just a few times. The V and J genes are TRBV19 and TRBJ2-7; tentatively, D is TRBD1 (6 bases). The CDR3 is made up of 14 amino acids. Trimming took off 0 bases at V and 1 base at J, with 7 bases between the two ends. CDR1 is LNHDA and CDR2 is SQIVND in the germline V gene (reference sequence). CDR3 sequence: CASSIDTGSYEQYF. The CDR3 DNA is TGTGCCAGTAGTATAGATACAGGGTCCTACGAGCAGTACTTC.

CDR3 nucleotide sequence: TGCGCCAGCAGCTTGGGTCGGGGAGAAAAACTGTTTTTT. Protein product: CASSLGRGEKLFF. The rearrangement uses TRBV5-1 and TRBJ1-4; D call uncertain. The length of the CDR3 is 13 residues. Trimming shortened V by 0 bases and J by 8 bases, and 8 bases separated the two germline ends. CDR1 is SGHRS and CDR2 is YFSETQ in the germline V gene.

The V call is TRBV3-1 (or the pseudogene TRBV3-2), the J call TRBJ2-1; 9 bases are a match to TRBD2. The CDR3 extends over 16 amino acids. With 5 bases clipped from V and 4 bases from J, the junction kept 9 bases outside the gene matches. In germline, CDR1 is LGHDT, CDR2 YNNKEL (reference sequence). The CDR3 coding sequence is TGTGCCAGCAGCTATCTAAGGCGGGGGGGATACAATGAGCAGTTCTTC. Its translation: CASSYLRRGGYNEQFF.

This clone was picked up a small number of times. DNA of the CDR3: TGTGCCATCAGTGAACGACAGGGGGTAGGGGAAAAACTGTTTTTT. This codes for CAISERQGVGEKLFF. This chain uses TRBV10-3 with TRBJ1-4; 9 bases fit TRBD1. V dropped 3 bases and J dropped 8; count of bases not matched to a gene: 7. The CDR3 sequence is 15 residues long. Germline CDR1 is ENHRY and CDR2 is SYGVKD.

J is TRBJ2-5 and V is TRBV28; 11 nucleotides match TRBD2. The germline gives CDR1 MDHEN, CDR2 SYDVKM. V was pared by 8 bases and J by 5 bases, with 7 bases of the junction left unmatched. The CDR3 is 14 residues long. CDR3 nucleotide sequence: TGTGCCAGCGGGCTAGCGGGAGGAGGGGAGACCCAGTACTTC. It yields the protein CASGLAGGGETQYF.

V is TRBV2 and J is TRBJ2-1; 13 positions agree with TRBD2. After removal of 7 bases from V and 10 bases from J, the junction contained 7 bases not matched to a gene. This CDR3 spans 14 amino acids. Germline loops: CDR1 SNHLY, CDR2 FYNNEI. Written as DNA, the CDR3 is TGTGCCAGCATTGGACTAGCGGGAGTTCAGGAGCAGTTCTTC. Its protein product is CASIGLAGVQEQFF.